These T cell receptor beta chains were read from a single sample in a study of T cells after yellow fever vaccination. TCRdb called the 5' RACE reads again in MiXCR, with one record for every CDR3 protein. The profile shows around 110,000 distinct CDR3 sequences, under 9% of them singletons. Sequenced here: CD8+ T cells sorted from PBMCs, sampled 45 days after the yellow fever booster vaccination. The receptors here all came from a man younger than 45 who received the YFV17D yellow fever vaccine. CDR3s include the opening cysteine and the closing phenylalanine or tryptophan. Each record gives: clone size, D gene, V gene, CDR3 length, J gene, CDR3 protein, CDR3 DNA. A D gene is named only where the DNA matches it firmly. Where a row states a size, it is once, few, many or the class of an expanded clone; other rows omit it.

many	.	TRBV25-1	14	TRBJ2-5	CASSEYKMGETQYF	TGTGCCAGCAGTGAATATAAGATGGGAGAGACCCAGTACTTC
many	.	TRBV20-1	14	TRBJ2-1	CSADTGSSYNEQFF	TGCAGTGCCGATACAGGGAGCTCCTACAATGAGCAGTTCTTC
many	.	TRBV11-2	13	TRBJ2-1	CASSLAGDHEQFF	TGTGCCAGCAGCTTAGCAGGGGATCATGAGCAGTTCTTC
many	.	TRBV6-1	15	TRBJ1-5	CASRLRIGSNQPQHF	TGTGCCAGCAGGCTCAGGATCGGGAGCAATCAGCCCCAGCATTTT
many	TRBD1	TRBV10-1	14	TRBJ2-5	CASTDRVSGKTQYF	TGCGCCAGCACCGACAGGGTTTCGGGAAAGACCCAGTACTTC
many	TRBD2	TRBV6-2/TRBV6-3	17	TRBJ2-1	CASMKTVAGSPYNEQFF	TGTGCCAGCATGAAGACTGTAGCGGGAAGCCCCTACAATGAGCAGTTCTTC
once	TRBD2	TRBV29-1	11	TRBJ2-7	CSVGGGGEQYF	TGCAGCGTCGGGGGGGGAGGGGAGCAGTACTTC
.	.	TRBV7-2	14	TRBJ1-2	CASSLFYGETIYTF	TGTGCCAGCAGCTTATTCTATGGAGAAACCATCTACACCTTC
few	TRBD2	TRBV6-5	15	TRBJ2-7	CASSYSTAGGYEQYF	TGTGCCAGCAGTTACTCGACAGCGGGGGGCTACGAGCAGTACTTC
.	.	TRBV5-1	14	TRBJ2-7	CASRAGHTSYEQYF	TGCGCCAGCAGAGCGGGACACACCTCCTACGAGCAGTACTTC
many	.	TRBV20-1	13	TRBJ2-7	CSARRMSAYEQYF	TGCAGTGCTAGACGTATGTCTGCCTACGAGCAGTACTTC
few	TRBD2	TRBV9	15	TRBJ2-5	CASSEGGLAGETQYF	TGTGCCAGCAGCGAGGGGGGACTAGCCGGCGAGACCCAGTACTTC
many	.	TRBV28	15	TRBJ2-1	CASSLARSSYNEQFF	TGTGCCAGCAGTTTAGCGCGCAGCTCCTACAATGAGCAGTTCTTC
many	.	TRBV7-2	16	TRBJ1-1	CASSLVGDPLNTEAFF	TGTGCCAGCAGCTTAGTAGGGGACCCCTTGAACACTGAAGCTTTCTTT
many	.	TRBV12-3/TRBV12-4	13	TRBJ2-1	CASTTSGGDEQFF	TGTGCCAGCACTACTTCCGGGGGCGATGAGCAGTTCTTC
.	.	TRBV9	14	TRBJ2-2	CASSDGENPGELFF	TGTGCCAGCAGCGATGGAGAGAACCCCGGGGAGCTGTTTTTT
many	TRBD1	TRBV12-3/TRBV12-4	14	TRBJ1-4	CASSGTGGVEKLFF	TGTGCCAGCAGTGGGACAGGGGGGGTAGAAAAACTGTTTTTT
.	.	TRBV27	12	TRBJ2-1	CASSLIGGEQFF	TGTGCCAGCAGTTTAATAGGGGGTGAGCAGTTCTTC
many	.	TRBV7-9	13	TRBJ2-2	CAFGEPNTGELFF	TGTGCCTTCGGGGAGCCTAACACCGGGGAGCTGTTTTTT
many	TRBD2	TRBV25-1	18	TRBJ2-7	CASSEYLLAGGQPYEQYF	TGTGCCAGCAGTGAATATTTACTAGCGGGAGGGCAGCCCTACGAGCAGTACTTC
many	TRBD1	TRBV24-1	16	TRBJ2-5	CATSDSRDRGEQTQYF	TGTGCCACCAGTGATTCCCGGGACAGGGGGGAGCAGACCCAGTACTTC
few	.	TRBV20-1	15	TRBJ2-7	CSASYRGLPPYEQYF	TGCAGTGCTAGTTATAGAGGACTCCCTCCCTACGAGCAGTACTTC
many	TRBD1	TRBV24-1	16	TRBJ2-1	CATSDTTRTGFNEQFF	TGTGCCACCAGTGACACGACCCGGACAGGTTTCAATGAGCAGTTCTTC
few	TRBD2	TRBV30	18	TRBJ2-1	CACLRTSGSRSGYNEQFF	TGTGCCTGCCTCAGGACTAGCGGGAGTAGATCCGGCTACAATGAGCAGTTCTTC
few	.	TRBV30	10	TRBJ2-1	CAWEQGEQFF	TGTGCCTGGGAACAGGGTGAGCAGTTCTTC
.	.	TRBV6-2/TRBV6-3	14	TRBJ2-7	CASSYYRRPGEQYF	TGTGCCAGCAGTTATTATCGGCGACCGGGCGAGCAGTACTTC
many	TRBD1	TRBV28	15	TRBJ1-2	CASRIRQGLIYGYTF	TGTGCCAGCAGAATCAGACAGGGTCTCATCTATGGCTACACCTTC
many	TRBD1	TRBV20-1	13	TRBJ2-7	CSAVSEGALEQYF	TGCAGTGCTGTCAGTGAGGGGGCGCTTGAGCAGTACTTC
many	TRBD2	TRBV29-1	15	TRBJ2-1	CSVSLAGKPYNEQFF	TGCAGCGTATCACTAGCGGGTAAACCCTACAATGAGCAGTTCTTC
many	TRBD2	TRBV11-2	12	TRBJ2-1	CASVREYNEQFF	TGTGCCAGCGTGCGGGAGTACAATGAGCAGTTCTTC
many	.	TRBV5-3	9	TRBJ2-1	CARTSGQFF	TGTGCCAGGACTAGTGGGCAGTTCTTC
many	.	TRBV20-1	11	TRBJ2-3	CSAIGTDTQYF	TGCAGTGCTATCGGGACAGATACGCAGTATTTT
many	.	TRBV20-1	14	TRBJ1-1	CSALTPTPNTEAFF	TGCAGTGCTTTGACGCCAACCCCGAACACTGAAGCTTTCTTT
many	.	TRBV5-6	12	TRBJ2-7	CASSLRSYEQYF	TGTGCCAGCAGCTTAAGGTCATACGAGCAGTACTTC
few	.	TRBV11-2	15	TRBJ2-1	CASSGYDRYDNEQFF	TGTGCCAGCAGCGGGTATGACAGGTATGACAATGAGCAGTTCTTC
many	TRBD2	TRBV20-1	17	TRBJ2-1	CSARDVASGRVYNEQFF	TGCAGTGCTAGAGATGTCGCTAGCGGGAGGGTCTACAATGAGCAGTTCTTC
many	TRBD1	TRBV27	16	TRBJ2-7	CASSYIPPGQGREQYF	TGTGCCAGCAGTTATATCCCCCCGGGACAGGGTCGCGAGCAGTACTTC
.	TRBD2	TRBV15	16	TRBJ2-2	CATSRDPLAGTGELFF	TGTGCCACCAGCAGAGATCCCCTAGCGGGGACCGGGGAGCTGTTTTTT
many	.	TRBV12-3/TRBV12-4	14	TRBJ1-2	CASSFRFGNYGYTF	TGTGCCAGCAGTTTTCGTTTTGGGAACTATGGCTACACCTTC
many	.	TRBV20-1	14	TRBJ2-1	CSARGETGYNEQFF	TGCAGTGCTAGGGGGGAAACAGGATACAATGAGCAGTTCTTC
.	.	TRBV6-2/TRBV6-3	12	TRBJ1-1	CASRIGVTEAFF	TGTGCCAGCAGAATAGGGGTGACTGAAGCTTTCTTT
many	.	TRBV9	14	TRBJ2-2	CASSVELDTGELFF	TGTGCCAGCAGCGTAGAGCTGGACACCGGGGAGCTGTTTTTT
few	TRBD2	TRBV6-1	17	TRBJ2-1	CASRPLWEREEYNEQFF	TGTGCCAGCAGACCCCTCTGGGAGCGGGAGGAATACAATGAGCAGTTCTTC
.	TRBD2	TRBV5-1	17	TRBJ2-1	CASSSQAGGWVYNEQFF	TGCGCCAGCAGCTCCCAAGCGGGAGGGTGGGTGTACAATGAGCAGTTCTTC
many	.	TRBV7-9	14	TRBJ1-1	CASSLDSENTEAFF	TGTGCCAGCAGCTTAGATTCTGAGAACACTGAAGCTTTCTTT
many	.	TRBV18	13	TRBJ2-7	CASSPGTLYEQYF	TGTGCCAGCTCACCAGGGACACTGTACGAGCAGTACTTC
many	.	TRBV29-1	16	TRBJ2-5	CSVEDRDSSYQETQYF	TGCAGCGTTGAAGATCGTGATAGCAGCTACCAAGAGACCCAGTACTTC
many	.	TRBV10-2	10	TRBJ2-2	CASENGELFF	TGCGCCAGCGAGAACGGGGAGCTGTTTTTT
.	.	TRBV27	15	TRBJ2-7	CASSSHPTESYEQYF	TGTGCCAGCAGTTCGCACCCAACCGAATCCTACGAGCAGTACTTC
many	TRBD2	TRBV15	17	TRBJ2-1	CATSSPGTSGNYNEQFF	TGTGCCACCAGCAGTCCCGGGACTAGCGGTAACTACAATGAGCAGTTCTTC
many	.	TRBV12-3/TRBV12-4	16	TRBJ2-2	CASSPHLTVSTGELFF	TGTGCCAGCAGTCCTCATTTAACAGTCAGCACCGGGGAGCTGTTTTTT
many	.	TRBV27	15	TRBJ2-7	CASSPLGETSYEQYF	TGTGCCAGCAGCCCGCTCGGGGAAACTAGCTACGAGCAGTACTTC
many	.	TRBV7-2	14	TRBJ2-3	CASSLAGGSDTQYF	TGTGCCAGCAGCTTAGCGGGAGGCTCAGATACGCAGTATTTT
few	TRBD1	TRBV12-3/TRBV12-4	18	TRBJ2-7	CASSLALHMDRLSYEQYF	TGTGCCAGCAGTTTAGCGCTACATATGGACAGGTTGAGTTACGAGCAGTACTTC